A single sample gave rise to the 20 T cell receptor beta chains below, sequenced in a study of immune evolution from preneoplasia to lung adenocarcinoma. The protocol was immunoSEQ multiplex PCR, while the TCRdb copy is restricted to in-frame clones and leaves out a portion. The sample lists roughly 4,800 clones, roughly 80% occurring once. The sequencing input was FFPE adjacent normal lung tissue. The receptors here all came from a donor at least 70 years old with lung adenocarcinoma.

The V and J genes are TRBV5-6 and TRBJ2-1, with 14 bases lining up with TRBD2. Germline V lookup: CDR1 SGHDT, CDR2 YYEEEE. V dropped 1 base and J dropped 3; count of bases not matched to a gene: 3. The CDR3 is 17 amino acids. This CDR3 is CASSLPGTSGSYNEQFF. In DNA form, the CDR3 reads TGTGCCAGCAGCTTGCCCGGGACTAGCGGGAGCTACAATGAGCAGTTCTTC.

This clone was observed a handful of times. The chain joins TRBV28 to TRBJ2-5, with D unclear. The germline V and J ends were trimmed by 10 bases and 0 bases, with 18 bases remaining between them. This CDR3 has 15 amino acids. From germline, CDR1 is MDHEN and CDR2 SYDVKM. This chain's CDR3 is CATRSEFTYQETQYF. The CDR3 DNA sequence: TGTGCCACCCGATCGGAATTTACGTACCAAGAGACCCAGTACTTC.

J is TRBJ2-7 and V is TRBV5-4; 8 positions match TRBD1. V shed 7 bases and J 6 bases; nucleotides not matched to a gene: 9. Germline V CDR1 and CDR2: SGHNT, YYREEE (reference sequence). The CDR3 is made up of 13 amino acids. The CDR3 sequence: CASSRTGPGEQYF. In DNA, the CDR3 is TGTGCCAGCTCTCGGACAGGGCCTGGCGAGCAGTACTTC. Together with reference TRBV5-4 and TRBJ2-7, the CDR3 gives the full variable domain: ETGVTQSPTHLIKTRGQQVTLRCSSQSGHNTVSWYQQALGQGPQFIFQYYREEENGRGNFPPRFSGLQFPNYSSELNVNALELDDSALYLCASSRTGPGEQYFGPGTRLTVT.

The chain carries TRBV19 and TRBJ2-6, with 8 bases aligning to TRBD1. The germline V gene encodes CDR1 LNHDA and CDR2 SQIVND (reference sequence). With V trimmed by 9 bases and J by 4 bases, 5 bases remained unmatched. CDR3 length equals 14 residues. The CDR3 region is CASDRGGGANVLTF. For the CDR3, the DNA is TGTGCCAGCGACAGGGGTGGCGGGGCCAACGTCCTGACTTTC. The whole variable domain, filled in from reference TRBV19 and TRBJ2-6, reads DGGITQSPKYLFRKEGQNVTLSCEQNLNHDAMYWYRQDPGQGLRLIYYSQIVNDFQKGDIAEGYSVSREKKESFPLTVTSAQKNPTAFYLCASDRGGGANVLTFGAGSRLTVL.

V gene TRBV15 combines with J gene TRBJ2-5; D ambiguous. Germline V gives CDR1 LNHNV, CDR2 YYDKDF (reference sequence). Between the trimmed V and J ends, which lost 0 bases and 4 bases, there was a span of 6 bases. The CDR3 totals 13 residues. The CDR3 spells CATSRDSGETQYF. The CDR3 bases are TGTGCCACCAGCAGAGATTCGGGAGAGACCCAGTACTTC.

This rearrangement joins TRBV6-1 to TRBJ2-7; D not resolved. The V end lost 6 bases, the J end lost 4 bases, and 7 bases lay between the germline ends. CDR3 size: 11 residues. The germline gives CDR1 MNHNS, CDR2 SASEGT. DNA of the CDR3: TGTGCCAGCAGCCAAGTATACGAGCAGTACTTC. Amino acid sequence: CASSQVYEQYF.

The V and J genes are TRBV30 and TRBJ2-1; D is perhaps TRBD2 (5 bases). Trimming cost V 0 bases and J 3 bases, with 12 bases left between them. Germline values: CDR1 GTSNPN, CDR2 SVGIG (reference sequence). The CDR3 consists of 15 residues. The CDR3 DNA follows: TGTGCCTGGAGTGTAGAGGGTTCTCGCTACAATGAGCAGTTCTTC. Protein: CAWSVEGSRYNEQFF.

This rearrangement joins TRBV5-8 to TRBJ2-7; 9 bases are shared with TRBD2. CDR3 length: 14 amino acids. Germline V gene lookup returns CDR1 SGHTS and CDR2 YDEGEE. V lost 2 bases, J lost 2 bases, and 2 bases stayed unmatched. The CDR3 sequence: CASSFASGTYEQYF. CDR3 sequence (DNA): TGTGCCAGCAGCTTCGCTAGCGGGACCTACGAGCAGTACTTC.

The rearrangement links TRBV2 to TRBJ1-5, with TRBD1 as a possible D gene (5 bases). The ends were cut back, 6 bases at V and 5 bases at J, with 14 bases in the middle. Germline values: CDR1 SNHLY, CDR2 FYNNEI. This CDR3 region has 14 residues. CDR3 protein: CASSPSRADQPQHF. The CDR3 DNA follows: TGTGCCAGCAGCCCCTCCAGGGCAGATCAGCCCCAGCATTTT.

In the case of this clone: Other DNA sequences in the same sample also yield this CDR3. This rearrangement joins TRBV30 to TRBJ1-1; 9 bases are shared with TRBD1. Germline CDR1 GTSNPN, CDR2 SVGIG (reference sequence). This CDR3 has 13 amino acids. Trimming removed 3 bases from V and 5 bases from J; junction bases left unmatched: 4. In DNA form, the CDR3 reads TGTGCCTGGAGCGGGACAGGGTGGACTGAAGCTTTCTTT. Translating it yields CAWSGTGWTEAFF.

J is TRBJ1-1 and V is TRBV7-9; possibly TRBD1 for D (5 bases). CDR3 length equals 13 residues. The V gene's germline CDR1 is SEHNR and CDR2 FQNEAQ (reference sequence). Trimming pared 10 bases from V and 3 bases from J, leaving 15 bases between. The CDR3 DNA reads TGTGCCACCCAAGGTCTGGGGGACACTGAAGCTTTCTTT. As protein: CATQGLGDTEAFF.

The chain combines TRBV30 with TRBJ1-2, with D uncertain. Germline values: CDR1 GTSNPN, CDR2 SVGIG (reference sequence). The V and J ends lost 1 base and 7 bases respectively, with 13 bases between them. The CDR3 spans 13 residues. The CDR3 is CAWSDTTVGGYTF. CDR3 nucleotide sequence: TGTGCCTGGAGTGATACCACAGTCGGTGGCTACACCTTC.

This clone has a handful of counts. The rearrangement uses TRBV30 and TRBJ2-1; D might be TRBD2 (5 bases). The CDR3 length is 12 residues. V lost 2 bases and J 6 bases, leaving 8 bases between the germline ends. Germline V gives CDR1 GTSNPN, CDR2 SVGIG (reference sequence). DNA of the CDR3: TGTGCCTGGAGTAGGACTTCCAATGAGCAGTTCTTC. This encodes CAWSRTSNEQFF. Looking up the rest from reference TRBV30 and TRBJ2-1 gives the full variable domain: SQTIHQWPATLVQPVGSPLSLECTVEGTSNPNLYWYRQAAGRGLQLLFYSVGIGQISSEVPQNLSASRPQDRQFILSSKKLLLSDSGFYLCAWSRTSNEQFFGPGTRLTVL.

The chain employs TRBV30 and TRBJ2-3; D is unresolved. The V end lost 4 bases, the J end lost 2 bases, and 4 bases lay between the germline ends. Per the germline V gene, CDR1 is GTSNPN and CDR2 is SVGIG (reference sequence). The CDR3 totals 11 residues. The CDR3 coding sequence is TGTGCCTGGACTTACACAGATACGCAGTATTTT. Translating gives CAWTYTDTQYF.

V and J are TRBV7-8 and TRBJ1-1; D is possibly TRBD1 (5 bases). CDR1 is SGHVS, CDR2 FQNEAQ, per germline. This CDR3 is 15 amino acids long. V shed 4 bases and J shed 6 bases, with 18 bases lying between them. The CDR3 reads CASSSRGSREAEAFF. The CDR3 region has the DNA TGTGCCAGCAGCTCCCGGGGGAGTAGGGAAGCTGAAGCTTTCTTT.

CDR3 residues: CASSNSYEQYF. For the CDR3, the DNA is TGCGCCAGCAGCAACTCCTACGAGCAGTACTTC. V gene TRBV5-1 combines with J gene TRBJ2-7, with unresolved D. The germline V and J ends were trimmed by 4 bases and 0 bases, with 2 bases remaining between them. Per the germline V gene, CDR1 is SGHRS and CDR2 is YFSETQ. The CDR3 has 11 amino acids.

The chain combines TRBV21-1 with TRBJ2-7; the DNA was not used to check the table's D call, TRBD1. TRBV21-1 is designated a pseudogene. The CDR3 contains 17 residues. In DNA form, the CDR3 reads TGTGCCAGCAGCCTCGACAGGGAAAGGGCCCGTTTAGACGAGCAGTACTTC. Translated: CASSLDRERARLDEQYF.

This chain joins TRBV7-2 and TRBJ2-1; TRBD2 agrees at 14 bases. The CDR3 sequence is 15 residues long. J was trimmed by 6 bases and V by 4 bases; bases with no gene match: 2. CDR1 is SGHTA and CDR2 is FQGNSA in the germline V gene. As DNA, the CDR3 is TGTGCCAGCAGCTATGGACTAGCGGGAGGCAATGAGCAGTTCTTC. Protein product: CASSYGLAGGNEQFF.

V is TRBV5-4 and J is TRBJ2-7; TRBD1 matches at 8 bases. V trimming: 4 bases; J trimming: 3 bases; junction bases outside the gene matches: 15. This CDR3 spans 17 amino acids. Per germline, CDR1 SGHNT and CDR2 YYREEE (reference sequence). CDR3 DNA: TGTGCCAGCAGCCTTAAACCTAGGACAGGGCCATTCTACGAGCAGTACTTC. This gives the protein CASSLKPRTGPFYEQYF.

The chain couples TRBV14 to TRBJ1-1, with a possible D match to TRBD1 (5 bases). The CDR3 contains 12 residues. In germline, CDR1 is SGHDN, CDR2 FVKESK. The germline V and J ends were trimmed by 7 bases and 7 bases, with 13 bases remaining between them. As DNA, the CDR3 is TGTGCCAGCAAGCGAGAGGGGAATGAAGCTTTCTTT. As protein: CASKREGNEAFF.